This T cell receptor (beta chain) appears in the sequencing data of a study of lung T cells in sarcoidosis with Löfgren's syndrome. Study observations and caveats: Multiple Löfgren's syndrome patients reportedly shared TRAV12-1 and TRBV2 CDR3 motifs. TRAV12-1 and TRBV2 were reportedly most expanded in Löfgren's patients.

Germline V lookup: CDR1 LGHDT, CDR2 YNNKEL (reference sequence). The CDR3 covers 14 residues. Trimming pared 4 bases from V and 4 bases from J, leaving 13 bases between. On this clonotype itself: Its antigen is not identified.

MiXCR, run by TCRdb on the reads, gives a single entry per CDR3 protein. Among more than 50,000 distinct CDR3 sequences listed, over 20% were seen once. Sequenced: CD4+ T cells from PBMCs. This sequence originates from a human donor with sarcoidosis (Löfgren's syndrome or another form), or a control subject (not recorded which). This chain uses TRBV3-1 with TRBJ1-1; D might be TRBD1 (5 bases). DNA for the CDR3: TGTGCCAGCAGCCGACAATGGGGGGGCACTGAAGCTTTCTTT. Residues: CASSRQWGGTEAFF.